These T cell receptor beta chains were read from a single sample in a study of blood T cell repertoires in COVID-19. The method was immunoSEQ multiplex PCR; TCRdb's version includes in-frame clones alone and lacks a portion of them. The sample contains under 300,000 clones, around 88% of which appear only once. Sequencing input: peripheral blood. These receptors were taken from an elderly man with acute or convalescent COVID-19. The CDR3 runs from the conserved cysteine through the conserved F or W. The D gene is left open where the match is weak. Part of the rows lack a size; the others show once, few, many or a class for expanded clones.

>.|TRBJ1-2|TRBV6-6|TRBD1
TGTGCCAGCAGTTACGACAGGGCCCCACTTATCTTC
CASSYDRAPLIF
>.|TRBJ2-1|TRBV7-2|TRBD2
TGTGCCAGCAGCGCGACTAGCGATCTATACAATGAGCAGTTCTTC
CASSATSDLYNEQFF
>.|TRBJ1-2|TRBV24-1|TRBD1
TGTGCCACCAGTGAAGGACAGGGTTTCGGCTACACCTTC
CATSEGQGFGYTF
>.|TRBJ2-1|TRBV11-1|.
TGTGCCAGCAGCTTTCCGACAGTCGCCTACAATGAGCAGTTCTTC
CASSFPTVAYNEQFF
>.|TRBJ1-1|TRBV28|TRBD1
TGTGCCAGCAGTCCGAACAGGGGGCGCGGGGACACTGAAGCTTTCTTT
CASSPNRGRGDTEAFF
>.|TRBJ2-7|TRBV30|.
TGTGCCTGGAGTGTACCCCCCACCACGCGAGAGCAGTACTTC
CAWSVPPTTREQYF
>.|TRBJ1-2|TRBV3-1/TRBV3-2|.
TGTGCCAGCAGTCGTGAAGCCGATGGCTACACCTTC
CASSREADGYTF
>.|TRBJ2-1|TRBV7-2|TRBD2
TGTGCCAGCAGTTTCGGGGGGGTTAATGTCAATGAGCAGTTCTTC
CASSFGGVNVNEQFF
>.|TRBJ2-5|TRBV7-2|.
TGTGCCAGCAGACGACAGGGCGGGGTTCCGGAGACCCAGTACTTC
CASRRQGGVPETQYF
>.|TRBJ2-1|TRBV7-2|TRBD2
TGTGCCAGCAGCTTAACGGCTAGCGGGTTCTACAATGAGCAGTTCTTC
CASSLTASGFYNEQFF
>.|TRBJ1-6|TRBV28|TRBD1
TGTGCCAGCAGACCCGGGGACAGGGGGGATTCACCCCTCCACTTT
CASRPGDRGDSPLHF
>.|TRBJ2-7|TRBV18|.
TGTGCCAGCTCAGACGGGAATTCCTACGAGCAGTACTTC
CASSDGNSYEQYF
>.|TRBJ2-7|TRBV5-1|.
TGCGCCAGCAGCTCGGGGAACTCCTACGAGCAGTACTTC
CASSSGNSYEQYF
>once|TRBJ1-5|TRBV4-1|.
TGCGCCAGCAGCCAAGGGATCTTCGGGGGGGCTCGGCAGCCCCAGCATTTT
CASSQGIFGGARQPQHF
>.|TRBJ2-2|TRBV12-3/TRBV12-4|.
TGTGCCAGCAGCTTCCAGATGACCGGGGAGCTGTTTTTT
CASSFQMTGELFF
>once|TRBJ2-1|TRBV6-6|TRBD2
TGTGCCAGCCGTGAGGCGGGAGAAGGCCAGGGGCAGTTCTTC
CASREAGEGQGQFF
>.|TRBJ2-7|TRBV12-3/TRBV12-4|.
TGTGCCAGCAGTCGGGCCCCAGGGGACGAGCAGTACTTC
CASSRAPGDEQYF
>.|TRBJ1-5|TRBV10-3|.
TGTGCCATCAGTGACCAGGGTAGCAATCAGCCCCAGCATTTT
CAISDQGSNQPQHF
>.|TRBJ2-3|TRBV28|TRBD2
TGTGCCAGCAGCCGTACTAGCGGGGGGCGCACAGATACGCAGTATTTT
CASSRTSGGRTDTQYF
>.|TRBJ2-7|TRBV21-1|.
TGTGCCAGCAGCGACAGGGGGAGCTACGAGCAGTACTTC
CASSDRGSYEQYF
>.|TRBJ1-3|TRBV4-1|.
TGCGCCAGCAGCCAAGATCTTCCAGGGACTGGAAACACCATATATTTT
CASSQDLPGTGNTIYF
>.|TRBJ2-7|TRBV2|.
TGTGCCAGCAGTGAGCCTGCGGTATACGAGCAGTACTTC
CASSEPAVYEQYF